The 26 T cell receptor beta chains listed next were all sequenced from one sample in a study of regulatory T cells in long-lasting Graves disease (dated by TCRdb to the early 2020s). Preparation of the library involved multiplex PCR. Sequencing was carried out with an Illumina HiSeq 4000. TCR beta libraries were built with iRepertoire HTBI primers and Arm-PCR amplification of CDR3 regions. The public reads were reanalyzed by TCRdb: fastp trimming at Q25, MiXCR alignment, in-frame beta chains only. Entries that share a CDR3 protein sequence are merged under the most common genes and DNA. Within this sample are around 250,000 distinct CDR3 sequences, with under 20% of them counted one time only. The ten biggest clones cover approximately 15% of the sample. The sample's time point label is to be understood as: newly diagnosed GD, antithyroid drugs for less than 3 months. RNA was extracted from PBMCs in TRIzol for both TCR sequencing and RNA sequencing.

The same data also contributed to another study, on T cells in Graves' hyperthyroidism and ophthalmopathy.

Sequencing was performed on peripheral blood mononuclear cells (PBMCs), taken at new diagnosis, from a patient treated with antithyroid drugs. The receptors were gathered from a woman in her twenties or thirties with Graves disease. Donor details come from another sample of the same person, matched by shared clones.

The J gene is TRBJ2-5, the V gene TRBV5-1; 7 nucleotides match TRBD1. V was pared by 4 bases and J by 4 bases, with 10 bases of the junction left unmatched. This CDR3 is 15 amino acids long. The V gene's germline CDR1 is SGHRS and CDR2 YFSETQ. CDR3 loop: CASSVRQGWSETQYF. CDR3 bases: TGCGCCAGCAGCGTCCGACAGGGTTGGTCAGAGACCCAGTACTTC.

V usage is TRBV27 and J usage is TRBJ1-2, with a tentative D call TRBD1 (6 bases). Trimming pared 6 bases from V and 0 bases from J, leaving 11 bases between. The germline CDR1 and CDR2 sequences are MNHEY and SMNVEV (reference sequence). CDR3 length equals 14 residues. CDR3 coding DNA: TGTGCCAGCAGATCCAGGGGCCCTAACTATGGCTACACCTTC. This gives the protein CASRSRGPNYGYTF.

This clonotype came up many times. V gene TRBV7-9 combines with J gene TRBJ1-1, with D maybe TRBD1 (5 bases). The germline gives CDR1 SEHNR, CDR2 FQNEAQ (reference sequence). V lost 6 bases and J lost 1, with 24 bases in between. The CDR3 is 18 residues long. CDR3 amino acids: CASSQPTFGARQNTEAFF. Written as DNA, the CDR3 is TGTGCCAGCAGTCAACCGACCTTCGGGGCAAGACAGAACACTGAAGCTTTCTTT.

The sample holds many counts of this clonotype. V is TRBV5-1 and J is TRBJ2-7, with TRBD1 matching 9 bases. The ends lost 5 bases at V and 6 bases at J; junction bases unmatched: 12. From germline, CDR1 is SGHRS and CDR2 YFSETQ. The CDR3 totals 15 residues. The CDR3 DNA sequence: TGCGCCAGCAGGTCGACAGGGGGAACCGTTGTCGAGCAGTACTTC. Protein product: CASRSTGGTVVEQYF.

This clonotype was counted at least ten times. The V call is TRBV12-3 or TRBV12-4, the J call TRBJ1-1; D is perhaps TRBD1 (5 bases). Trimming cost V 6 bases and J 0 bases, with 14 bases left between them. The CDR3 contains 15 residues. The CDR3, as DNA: TGTGCCAGCAGCCGCCGGGACTTCCTGAACACTGAAGCTTTCTTT. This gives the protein CASSRRDFLNTEAFF.

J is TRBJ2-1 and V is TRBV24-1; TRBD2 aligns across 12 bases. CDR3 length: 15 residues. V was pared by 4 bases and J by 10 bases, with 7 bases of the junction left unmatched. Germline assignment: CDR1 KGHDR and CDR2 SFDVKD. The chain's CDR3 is CATSDPTSGGGEQFF. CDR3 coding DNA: TGTGCCACCAGTGACCCGACTAGCGGGGGAGGCGAGCAGTTCTTC.

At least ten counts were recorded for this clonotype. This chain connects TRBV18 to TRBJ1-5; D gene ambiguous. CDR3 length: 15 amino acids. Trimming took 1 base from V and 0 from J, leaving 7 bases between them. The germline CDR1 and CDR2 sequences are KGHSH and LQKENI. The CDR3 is CASSPQWASNQPQHF. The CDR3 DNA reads TGTGCCAGCTCACCACAATGGGCTAGCAATCAGCCCCAGCATTTT. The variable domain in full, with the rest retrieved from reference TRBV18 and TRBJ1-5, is NAGVMQNPRHLVRRRGQEARLRCSPMKGHSHVYWYRQLPEEGLKFMVYLQKENIIDESGMPKERFSAEFPKEGPSILRIQQVVRGDSAAYFCASSPQWASNQPQHFGDGTRLSIL.

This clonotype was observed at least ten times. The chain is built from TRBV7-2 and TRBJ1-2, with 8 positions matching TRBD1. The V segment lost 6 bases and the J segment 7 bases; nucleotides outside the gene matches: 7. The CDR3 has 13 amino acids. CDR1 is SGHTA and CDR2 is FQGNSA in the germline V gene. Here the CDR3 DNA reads TGTGCCAGCAGACCGACAGGGGAGGGTGGCTACACCTTC. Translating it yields CASRPTGEGGYTF. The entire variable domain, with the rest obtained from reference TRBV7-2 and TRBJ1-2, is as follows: GAGVSQSPSNKVTEKGKDVELRCDPISGHTALYWYRQSLGQGLEFLIYFQGNSAPDKSGLPSDRFSAERTGGSVSTLTIQRTQQEDSAVYLCASRPTGEGGYTFGSGTRLTVV.

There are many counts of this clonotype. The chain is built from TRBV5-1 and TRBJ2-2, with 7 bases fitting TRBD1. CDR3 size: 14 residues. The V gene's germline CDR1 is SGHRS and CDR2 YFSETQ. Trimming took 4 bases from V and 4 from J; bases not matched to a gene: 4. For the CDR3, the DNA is TGCGCCAGCAGCGTTGGACAGGTCACCGGGGAGCTGTTTTTT. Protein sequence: CASSVGQVTGELFF.

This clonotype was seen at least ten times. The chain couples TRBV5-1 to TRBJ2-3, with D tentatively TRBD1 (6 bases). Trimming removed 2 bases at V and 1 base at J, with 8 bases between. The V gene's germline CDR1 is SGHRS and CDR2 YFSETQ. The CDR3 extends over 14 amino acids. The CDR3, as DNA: TGCGCCAGCAGCTTTGAGGGGGGCACAGATACGCAGTATTTT. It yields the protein CASSFEGGTDTQYF.

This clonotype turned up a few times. Here the CDR3 DNA reads TGCGCCAGCAGCTCCCGGACAGGATACAATGAGCAGTTCTTC. The encoded protein is CASSSRTGYNEQFF. This chain uses TRBV5-1 with TRBJ2-5, with TRBD1 matching 7 bases. The J call could be wrong; TRBJ2-1 is a better fit for the DNA end. Germline CDR1 is SGHRS and CDR2 is YFSETQ. This CDR3 is built from 14 residues.

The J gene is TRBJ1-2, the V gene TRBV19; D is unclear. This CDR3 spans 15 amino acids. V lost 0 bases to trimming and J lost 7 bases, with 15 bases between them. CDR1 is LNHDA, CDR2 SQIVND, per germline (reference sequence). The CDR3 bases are TGTGCCAGTAGTATAGATGGGGAGGGTCGGCGTGGCTACACCTTC. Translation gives CASSIDGEGRRGYTF.

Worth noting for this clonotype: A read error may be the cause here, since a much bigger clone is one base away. CDR3 DNA sequence: TGTGCCAGCAGCTTAGTTACGGGGAACTCCTACAATGAGCAGTACTTC. Translated, it gives CASSLVTGNSYNEQYF. The rearrangement joins TRBV7-2 to TRBJ2-7; a possible D gene is TRBD2 (5 bases). Per germline, CDR1 SGHTA and CDR2 FQGNSA. This CDR3 comprises 16 residues. V dropped 1 base and J dropped 7 bases, with 20 bases sitting between them.

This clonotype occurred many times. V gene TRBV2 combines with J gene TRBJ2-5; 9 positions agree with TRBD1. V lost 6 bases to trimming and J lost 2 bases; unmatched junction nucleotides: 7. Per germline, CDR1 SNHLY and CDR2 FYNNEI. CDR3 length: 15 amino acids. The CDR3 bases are TGTGCCAGCAGCTTTGGACAGGGGTCTCAAGAGACCCAGTACTTC. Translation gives CASSFGQGSQETQYF.

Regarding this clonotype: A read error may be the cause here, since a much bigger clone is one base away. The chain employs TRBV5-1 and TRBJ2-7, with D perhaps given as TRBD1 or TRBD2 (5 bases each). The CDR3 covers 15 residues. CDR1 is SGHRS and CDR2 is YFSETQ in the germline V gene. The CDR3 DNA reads TGCGCCAGCAGCTTGGCCCCGGGACGTGACTACGAGCAGTGCTTC. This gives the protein CASSLAPGRDYEQCF.

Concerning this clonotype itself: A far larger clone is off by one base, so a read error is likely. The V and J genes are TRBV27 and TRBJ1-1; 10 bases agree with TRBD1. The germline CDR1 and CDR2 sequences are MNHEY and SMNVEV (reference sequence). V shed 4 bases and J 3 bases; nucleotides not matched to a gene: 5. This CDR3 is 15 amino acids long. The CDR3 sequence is CASSYGQGEDTEAFF. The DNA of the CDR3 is TGTGCCAGCAGTTACGGACAGGGGGAGGACACTGAAGCTTTCTTT.

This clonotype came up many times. DNA for the CDR3: TGTGCCAGCAGTGAAACAGGGGCAATTCAGCCCCAGCATTTT. Translation gives CASSETGAIQPQHF. V and J are TRBV6-1 and TRBJ1-5; 7 bases match TRBD1. The germline V gene has CDR1 MNHNS and CDR2 SASEGT. The CDR3 has 14 residues. V was pared by 2 bases and J by 6 bases, with 4 bases of the junction left unmatched.

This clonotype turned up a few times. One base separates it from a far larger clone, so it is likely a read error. This CDR3 is CASSLQGRDAEAFF. In DNA, the CDR3 is TGTGCCAGCAGCCTACAGGGGAGGGACGCTGAAGCTTTCTTT. This chain uses TRBV7-8 with TRBJ1-1, with 7 bases matching TRBD1. V shed 5 bases, J shed 6 bases, and the junction held 9 bases outside the gene matches. The CDR3 consists of 14 residues. Germline V gene lookup returns CDR1 SGHVS and CDR2 FQNEAQ.

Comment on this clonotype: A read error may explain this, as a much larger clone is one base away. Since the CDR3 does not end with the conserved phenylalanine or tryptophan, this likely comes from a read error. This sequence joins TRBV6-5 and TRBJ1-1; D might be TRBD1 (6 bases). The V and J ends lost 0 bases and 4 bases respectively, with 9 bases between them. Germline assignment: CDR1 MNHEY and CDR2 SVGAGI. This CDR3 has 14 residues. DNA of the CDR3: TGTGCCAGCAGTTACTCGACAGGTCTCACTGAAGCTTTCCTT. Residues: CASSYSTGLTEAFL.

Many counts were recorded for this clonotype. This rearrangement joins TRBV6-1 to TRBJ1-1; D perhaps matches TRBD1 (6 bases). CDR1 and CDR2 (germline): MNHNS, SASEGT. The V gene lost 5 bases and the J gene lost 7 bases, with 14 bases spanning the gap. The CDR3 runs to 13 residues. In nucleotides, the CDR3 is TGTGCCAGCAGTCACGACAAGGGGGATGAAGCTTTCTTT. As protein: CASSHDKGDEAFF.

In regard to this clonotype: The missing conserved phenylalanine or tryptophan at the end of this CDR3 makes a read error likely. The CDR3 region has the DNA TGTGCCAGCAGTGAAAAAGCTAGGACCTATGGCTACACCCTC. Protein product: CASSEKARTYGYTL. The chain employs TRBV6-1 and TRBJ1-2; no firm D call. The CDR3 contains 14 residues. The germline CDR1 and CDR2 sequences are MNHNS and SASEGT. The V gene lost 2 bases and the J gene lost 4 bases, with 11 bases spanning the gap.

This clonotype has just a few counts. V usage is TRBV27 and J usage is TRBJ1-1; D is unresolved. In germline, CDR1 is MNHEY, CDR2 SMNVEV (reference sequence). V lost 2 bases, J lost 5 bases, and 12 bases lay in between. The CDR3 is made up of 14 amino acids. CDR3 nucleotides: TGTGCCAGCAGTTTAGTAAGAAGTAGGACTGAAGCTTTCTTT. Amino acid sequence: CASSLVRSRTEAFF.

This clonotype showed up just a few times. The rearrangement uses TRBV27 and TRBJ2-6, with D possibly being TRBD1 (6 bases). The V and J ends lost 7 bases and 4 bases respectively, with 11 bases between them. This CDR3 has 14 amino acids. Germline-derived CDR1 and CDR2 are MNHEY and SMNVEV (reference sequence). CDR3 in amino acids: CASTGVAGANVLTF. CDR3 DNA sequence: TGTGCCAGCACAGGGGTGGCCGGGGCCAACGTCCTGACTTTC.

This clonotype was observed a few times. CDR3 amino acids: CASSQEGLAGGTDTQYF. The CDR3 bases are TGTGCCAGCAGCCAAGAGGGACTAGCGGGGGGAACAGATACGCAGTATTTT. The chain couples TRBV3-1 to TRBJ2-3; 15 positions agree with TRBD2. Germline values: CDR1 LGHDT, CDR2 YNNKEL (reference sequence). There are 17 residues in the CDR3. The V gene end was trimmed by 0 bases and the J gene end by 3 bases; junction bases not matched to a gene: 1.

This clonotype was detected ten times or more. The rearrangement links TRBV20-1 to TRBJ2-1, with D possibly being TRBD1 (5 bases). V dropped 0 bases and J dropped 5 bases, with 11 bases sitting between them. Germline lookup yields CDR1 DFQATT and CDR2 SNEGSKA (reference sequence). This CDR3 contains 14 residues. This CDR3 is CSARDIEGDNEQFF. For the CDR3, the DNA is TGCAGTGCTAGAGATATTGAAGGGGACAATGAGCAGTTCTTC.

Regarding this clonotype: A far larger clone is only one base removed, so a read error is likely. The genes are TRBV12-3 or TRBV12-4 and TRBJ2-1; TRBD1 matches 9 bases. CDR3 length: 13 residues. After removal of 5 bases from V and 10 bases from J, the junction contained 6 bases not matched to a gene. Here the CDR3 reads CASSTGTGYEQFF. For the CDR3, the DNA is TGTGCCAGCAGTACCGGGACAGGGTACGAGCAGTTCTTC.